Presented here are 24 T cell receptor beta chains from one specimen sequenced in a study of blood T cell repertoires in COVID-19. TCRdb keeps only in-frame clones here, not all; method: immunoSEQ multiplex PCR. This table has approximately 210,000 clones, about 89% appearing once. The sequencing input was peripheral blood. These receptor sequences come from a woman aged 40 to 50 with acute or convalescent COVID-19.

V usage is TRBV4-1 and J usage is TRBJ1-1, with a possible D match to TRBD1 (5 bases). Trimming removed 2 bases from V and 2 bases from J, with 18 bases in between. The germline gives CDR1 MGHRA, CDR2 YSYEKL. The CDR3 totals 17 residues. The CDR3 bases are TGCGCCAGCAGCCAACGGGGTCTGGGGGGATCAAACACTGAAGCTTTCTTT. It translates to CASSQRGLGGSNTEAFF.

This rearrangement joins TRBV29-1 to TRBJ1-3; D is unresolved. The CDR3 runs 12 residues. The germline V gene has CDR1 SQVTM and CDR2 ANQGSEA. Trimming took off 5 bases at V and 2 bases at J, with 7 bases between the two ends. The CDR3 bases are TGCAGCGTTCAGAGGGCTGGAAACACCATATATTTT. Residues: CSVQRAGNTIYF.

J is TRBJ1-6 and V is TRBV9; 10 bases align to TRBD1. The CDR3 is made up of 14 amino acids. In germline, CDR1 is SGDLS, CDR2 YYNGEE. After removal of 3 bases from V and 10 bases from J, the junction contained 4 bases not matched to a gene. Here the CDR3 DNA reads TGTGCCAGCAGCGCGGGACAGGGGAAATCACCCCTCCACTTT. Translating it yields CASSAGQGKSPLHF.

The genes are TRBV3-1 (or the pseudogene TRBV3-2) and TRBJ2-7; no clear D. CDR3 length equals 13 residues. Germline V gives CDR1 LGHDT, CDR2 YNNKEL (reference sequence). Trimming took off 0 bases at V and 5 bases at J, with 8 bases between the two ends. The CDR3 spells CASSQEGSHEQYV. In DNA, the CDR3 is TGTGCCAGCAGCCAAGAGGGTAGCCACGAGCAGTACGTC.

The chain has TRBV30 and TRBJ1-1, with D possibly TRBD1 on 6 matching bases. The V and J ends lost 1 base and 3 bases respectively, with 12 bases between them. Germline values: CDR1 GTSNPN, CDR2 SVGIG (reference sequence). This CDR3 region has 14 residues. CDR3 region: CAWSGLYRDTEAFF. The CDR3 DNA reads TGTGCCTGGAGTGGGCTCTACAGGGACACTGAAGCTTTCTTT.

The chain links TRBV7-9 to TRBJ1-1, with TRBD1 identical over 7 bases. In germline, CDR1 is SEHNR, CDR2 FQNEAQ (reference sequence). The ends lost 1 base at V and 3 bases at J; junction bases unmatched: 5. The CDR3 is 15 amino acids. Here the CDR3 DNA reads TGTGCCAGCAGCTTAGGGGACAGTCCTCACACTGAAGCTTTCTTT. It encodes CASSLGDSPHTEAFF.

The CDR3 region is CASSKDSSEQFF. The CDR3 DNA is TGTGCCAGCAGTAAGGACTCATCTGAGCAGTTCTTC. The chain has TRBV12-3 or TRBV12-4 and TRBJ2-1; tentative D call: TRBD2 (5 bases). The V end lost 5 bases, the J end lost 9 bases, and 11 bases lay between the germline ends. This CDR3 has 12 amino acids.

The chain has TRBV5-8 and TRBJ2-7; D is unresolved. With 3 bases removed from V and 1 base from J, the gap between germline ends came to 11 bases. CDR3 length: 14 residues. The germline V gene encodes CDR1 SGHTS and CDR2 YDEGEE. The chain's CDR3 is CASSSRWRSYEQYV. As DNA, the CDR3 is TGTGCCAGCAGCTCCAGATGGAGATCCTACGAGCAGTACGTC.

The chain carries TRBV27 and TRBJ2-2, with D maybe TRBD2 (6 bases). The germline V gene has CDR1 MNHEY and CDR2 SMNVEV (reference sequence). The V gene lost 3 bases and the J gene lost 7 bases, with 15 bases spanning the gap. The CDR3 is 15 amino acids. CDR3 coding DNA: TGTGCCAGCAGTTTGATCGGGGGAAAGAGCGGGGAGCTGTTTTTT. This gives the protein CASSLIGGKSGELFF.

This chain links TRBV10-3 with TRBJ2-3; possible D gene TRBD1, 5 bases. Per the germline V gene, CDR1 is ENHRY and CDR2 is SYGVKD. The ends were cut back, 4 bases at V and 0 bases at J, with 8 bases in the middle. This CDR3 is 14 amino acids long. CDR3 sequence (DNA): TGTGCCATCAGTGGAGACAGTAGCACAGATACGCAGTATTTT. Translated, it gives CAISGDSSTDTQYF.

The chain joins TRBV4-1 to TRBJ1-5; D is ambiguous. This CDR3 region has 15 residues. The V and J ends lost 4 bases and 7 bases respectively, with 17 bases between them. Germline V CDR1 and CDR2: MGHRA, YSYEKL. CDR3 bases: TGCGCCAGCAGCCCTAAAAACACCGACGGGCAGCCCCAGCATTTT. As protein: CASSPKNTDGQPQHF.

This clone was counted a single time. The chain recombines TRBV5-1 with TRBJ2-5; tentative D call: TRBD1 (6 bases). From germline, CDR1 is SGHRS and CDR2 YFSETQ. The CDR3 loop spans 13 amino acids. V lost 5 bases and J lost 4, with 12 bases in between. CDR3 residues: CASRQGSSETQYF. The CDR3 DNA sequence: TGCGCCAGCAGACAGGGATCATCAGAGACCCAGTACTTC.

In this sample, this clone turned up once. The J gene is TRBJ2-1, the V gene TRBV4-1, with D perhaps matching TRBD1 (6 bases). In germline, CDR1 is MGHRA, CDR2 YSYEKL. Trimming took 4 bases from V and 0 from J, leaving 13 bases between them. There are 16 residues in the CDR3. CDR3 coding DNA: TGCGCCAGCAGCCGGGAACAGGGTTCCTCCTACAATGAGCAGTTCTTC. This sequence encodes CASSREQGSSYNEQFF.

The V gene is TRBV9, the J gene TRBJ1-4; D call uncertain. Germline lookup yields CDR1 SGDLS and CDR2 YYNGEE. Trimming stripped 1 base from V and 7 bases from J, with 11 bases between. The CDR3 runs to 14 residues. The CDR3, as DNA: TGTGCCAGCAGCGTAATGAGCACCGGTGAAAAACTGTTTTTT. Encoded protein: CASSVMSTGEKLFF.

CDR3 in DNA: TGTGCCTGGAGTAGGGACAGGGTGAACTATGGCTACACCTTC. As protein: CAWSRDRVNYGYTF. The J gene is TRBJ1-2, the V gene TRBV30, with TRBD1 identical over 9 bases. Germline V gives CDR1 GTSNPN, CDR2 SVGIG (reference sequence). This CDR3 region has 14 residues. Trimming took 2 bases from V and 2 from J; bases not matched to a gene: 3. Complete variable domain (other parts from reference TRBV30 and TRBJ1-2): SQTIHQWPATLVQPVGSPLSLECTVEGTSNPNLYWYRQAAGRGLQLLFYSVGIGQISSEVPQNLSASRPQDRQFILSSKKLLLSDSGFYLCAWSRDRVNYGYTFGSGTRLTVV.

DNA for the CDR3: TGCGCCAGCAGCTTGGGGGCAAATGAGCAGTTCTTC. It is translated as CASSLGANEQFF. The V call is TRBV5-1, the J call TRBJ2-1, with unresolved D. CDR3 length equals 12 residues. The germline V gene has CDR1 SGHRS and CDR2 YFSETQ. Between the trimmed V and J ends, which lost 0 bases and 7 bases, there was a span of 5 bases.

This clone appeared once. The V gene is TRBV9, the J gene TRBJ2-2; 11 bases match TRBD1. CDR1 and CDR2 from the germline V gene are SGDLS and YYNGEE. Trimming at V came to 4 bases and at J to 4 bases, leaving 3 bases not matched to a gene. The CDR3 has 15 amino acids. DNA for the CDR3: TGTGCCAGCAGCTGGGACAGGGGGGCCACCGGGGAGCTGTTTTTT. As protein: CASSWDRGATGELFF.

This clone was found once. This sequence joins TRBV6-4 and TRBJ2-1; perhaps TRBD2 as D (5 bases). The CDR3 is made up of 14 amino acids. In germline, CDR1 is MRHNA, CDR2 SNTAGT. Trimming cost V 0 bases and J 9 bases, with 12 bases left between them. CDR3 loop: CASSDSPGLREQFF. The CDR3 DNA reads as TGTGCCAGCAGTGACTCGCCGGGGTTACGTGAGCAGTTCTTC.

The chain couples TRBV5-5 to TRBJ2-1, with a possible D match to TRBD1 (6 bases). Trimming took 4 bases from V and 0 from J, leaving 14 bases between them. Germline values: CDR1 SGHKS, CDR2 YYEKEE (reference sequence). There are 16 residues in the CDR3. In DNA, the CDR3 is TGTGCCAGCAGCCCCGGGACAACTTTCTCCTACAATGAGCAGTTCTTC. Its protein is CASSPGTTFSYNEQFF.

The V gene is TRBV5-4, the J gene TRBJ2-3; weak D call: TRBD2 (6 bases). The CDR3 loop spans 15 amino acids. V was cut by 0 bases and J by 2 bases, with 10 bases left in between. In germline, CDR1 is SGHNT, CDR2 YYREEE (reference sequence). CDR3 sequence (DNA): TGTGCCAGCAGCTTGGCAGGCGGGGTCACAGATACGCAGTATTTT. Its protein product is CASSLAGGVTDTQYF.

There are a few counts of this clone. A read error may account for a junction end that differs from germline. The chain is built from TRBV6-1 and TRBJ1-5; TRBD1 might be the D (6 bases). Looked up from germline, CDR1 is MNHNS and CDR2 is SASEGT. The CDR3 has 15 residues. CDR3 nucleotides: TGTGCCAGCAGTCAAGCCAGGGGTATGAATCAGCCCCAGCATTTT. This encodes CASSQARGMNQPQHF.

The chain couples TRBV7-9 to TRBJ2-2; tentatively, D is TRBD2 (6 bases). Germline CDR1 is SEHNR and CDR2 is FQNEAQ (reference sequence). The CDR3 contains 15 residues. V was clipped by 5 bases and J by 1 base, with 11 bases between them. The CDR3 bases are TGTGCCAGCAGCCCCGGGACTTTGAACACCGGGGAGCTGTTTTTT. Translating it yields CASSPGTLNTGELFF.

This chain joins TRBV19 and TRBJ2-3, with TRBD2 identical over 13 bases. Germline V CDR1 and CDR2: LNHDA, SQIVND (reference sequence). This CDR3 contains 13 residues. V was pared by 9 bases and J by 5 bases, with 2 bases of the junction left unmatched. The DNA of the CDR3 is TGTGCCAGCCGGACTAGCGGGGGAGATACGCAGTATTTT. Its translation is CASRTSGGDTQYF.

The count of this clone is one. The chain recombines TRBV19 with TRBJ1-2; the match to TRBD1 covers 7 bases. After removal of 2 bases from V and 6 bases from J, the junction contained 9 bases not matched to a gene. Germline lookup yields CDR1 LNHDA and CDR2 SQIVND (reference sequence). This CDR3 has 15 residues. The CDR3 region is CASSILLQGSDGYTF. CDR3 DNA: TGTGCCAGTAGTATACTGTTACAGGGGAGCGATGGCTACACCTTC.